The source of this T cell receptor (beta chain) is a study of graft-versus-host responses after intestinal transplantation. Study summary: Each patient got anti-thymocyte globulin induction, then tacrolimus and steroids for about 3 years.

This clone has more than one count but fewer than ten. TCRdb's copy holds only in-frame clones and misses some; the assay was immunoSEQ multiplex PCR. This sample has over 7,000 clones, with around two thirds found just once. Germline values: CDR1 MGHRA, CDR2 YSYEKL. The CDR3 extends over 13 amino acids. Trimming pared 4 bases from V and 2 bases from J, leaving 9 bases between. Graft tissue processing released intraepithelial and lamina propria lymphocytes. The chain joins TRBV4-1 to TRBJ2-7; D possibly corresponds to TRBD1 (6 bases). This receptor was identified in a human patient who received an intestinal transplant, so some T cells may come from the graft donor. The sample in question was ileum tissue, obtained approximately 490 days after intestinal transplant. The chain's CDR3 is CASSPRQAYEQYF. For the CDR3, the DNA is TGCGCCAGCAGCCCCCGACAGGCCTACGAGCAGTACTTC.